The 30 T cell receptor beta chains listed next were all sequenced from one sample in a study of response to subunit inactivated influenza vaccine. TCRdb fed the RT-PCR reads into MiXCR, producing one record per CDR3 protein. The data contain about 570,000 distinct CDR3 sequences, around 11% of them singletons. The source was PBMCs from blood, collected on the day of vaccination. The receptors come from a man aged 45-60 years who received an inactivated influenza vaccine.

This clonotype was picked up a small number of times. In nucleotides, the CDR3 is TGTGCCAGCAGTTACACGAAACTAGCGGACGAATCTCCTGAGCAGTTCTTC. As protein: CASSYTKLADESPEQFF. The chain combines TRBV28 with TRBJ2-1, with 8 bases lining up with TRBD2. J was trimmed by 9 bases and V by 4 bases; bases with no gene match: 17. CDR3 length equals 17 residues. Germline CDR1 reads MDHEN; CDR2 reads SYDVKM.

This clonotype has a handful of counts. The V gene is TRBV4-3, the J gene TRBJ2-4, with D hard to call. V was shortened by 0 bases and J by 5 bases, with 11 bases between the two germline ends. From germline, CDR1 is LGHNA and CDR2 YSLEER. The CDR3 totals 15 residues. The DNA for the CDR3 is TGCGCCAGCAGCCAAGATTGGGCAAAACAAAACATTCAGTACTTC. Residues: CASSQDWAKQNIQYF.

This clonotype was observed a few times. The V and J genes are TRBV7-9 and TRBJ2-1; 8 bases match TRBD2. Trimming took 5 bases from V and 5 from J; bases not matched to a gene: 5. The CDR3 sequence is 14 residues long. Per the germline V gene, CDR1 is SEHNR and CDR2 is FQNEAQ (reference sequence). Written as DNA, the CDR3 is TGTGCCAGCAGCGAACTAGCGGACGACAATGAGCAGTTCTTC. Its protein is CASSELADDNEQFF.

This clonotype was seen only a few times. CDR3 region: CSARPSGGGLGNQPQHF. CDR3 nucleotide sequence: TGCAGTGCTAGACCCTCGGGGGGGGGGCTTGGCAATCAGCCCCAGCATTTT. The chain recombines TRBV20-1 with TRBJ1-5; possible D gene TRBD1, 6 bases. The germline V and J ends were trimmed by 2 bases and 2 bases, with 19 bases remaining between them. The CDR3 sequence is 17 residues long. Germline V gives CDR1 DFQATT, CDR2 SNEGSKA (reference sequence).

V is TRBV6-5 and J is TRBJ1-1; 7 bases map to TRBD1. The CDR3 is 15 residues long. With 4 bases clipped from V and 1 base from J, the junction kept 6 bases outside the gene matches. CDR1 is MNHEY and CDR2 is SVGAGI in the germline V gene. CDR3 amino acids: CASSSYRGGNTEAFF. The CDR3 DNA reads as TGTGCCAGCAGTTCCTACAGGGGAGGGAACACTGAAGCTTTCTTT.

V usage is TRBV20-1 and J usage is TRBJ2-5; 8 bases map to TRBD2. The CDR3 consists of 14 residues. Trimming took 3 bases from V and 5 from J; bases not matched to a gene: 8. Germline loops: CDR1 DFQATT, CDR2 SNEGSKA (reference sequence). The CDR3 region is CSASEWTSYETQYF. CDR3 nucleotide sequence: TGCAGTGCTAGCGAATGGACTAGCTACGAGACCCAGTACTTC.

V and J are TRBV6-1 and TRBJ2-1, with 11 bases lining up with TRBD1. CDR1 and CDR2 (germline): MNHNS, SASEGT. With 3 bases clipped from V and 10 bases from J, the junction kept 8 bases outside the gene matches. The CDR3 loop spans 15 amino acids. Here the CDR3 reads CASSERDRGDREQFF. Here the CDR3 DNA reads TGTGCCAGCAGTGAGCGGGACAGGGGGGATCGGGAGCAGTTCTTC.

Many counts were recorded for this clonotype. This chain connects TRBV28 to TRBJ2-4, with 7 bases aligning to TRBD1. The CDR3 covers 15 residues. With V trimmed by 5 bases and J by 0 bases, 4 bases remained unmatched. Germline-derived CDR1 and CDR2 are MDHEN and SYDVKM. This CDR3 is CASSPTGLAKNIQYF. CDR3 bases: TGTGCCAGCAGTCCGACAGGGCTAGCCAAAAACATTCAGTACTTC.

The chain links TRBV7-2 to TRBJ1-2; TRBD1 matches 7 bases. The CDR3 has 14 residues. The J segment lost 8 bases and the V segment lost 4 bases, leaving 10 bases of the junction unmatched. Germline V gene data show CDR1 as SGHTA and CDR2 as FQGNSA. The CDR3 reads CASSSNHRGQGYTF. The CDR3 DNA follows: TGTGCCAGCAGCTCGAACCACAGGGGACAAGGCTACACCTTC.

This clonotype was seen only a few times. This chain joins TRBV15 and TRBJ1-5, with 7 bases aligning to TRBD1. Germline V gives CDR1 LNHNV, CDR2 YYDKDF (reference sequence). The ends lost 0 bases at V and 7 bases at J; junction bases unmatched: 6. The CDR3 is 15 amino acids. The CDR3 sequence: CATSRDGAGGQPQHF. The CDR3 DNA reads TGTGCCACCAGCAGAGATGGTGCAGGGGGGCAGCCCCAGCATTTT. The complete variable domain, with remaining parts taken from reference TRBV15 and TRBJ1-5, reads DAMVIQNPRYQVTQFGKPVTLSCSQTLNHNVMYWYQQKSSQAPKLLFHYYDKDFNNEADTPDNFQSRRPNTSFCFLDIRSPGLGDTAMYLCATSRDGAGGQPQHFGDGTRLSIL.

This CDR3 is CASRYTSRGEQDYNEQFF. Here the CDR3 DNA reads TGTGCCAGCAGATACACATCCCGTGGGGAGCAGGATTACAATGAGCAGTTCTTC. The gene calls are TRBV2 and TRBJ2-1; tentatively, D is TRBD2 (5 bases). The CDR3 runs to 18 residues. CDR1 is SNHLY, CDR2 FYNNEI, per germline. V dropped 6 bases and J dropped 4 bases, with 25 bases sitting between them.

This clonotype was seen only a few times. This chain joins TRBV6-2 or TRBV6-3 and TRBJ2-7; 12 nucleotides align to TRBD2. Germline assignment: CDR1 MNHEY and CDR2 SVGEGT. The V segment lost 10 bases and the J segment 6 bases; nucleotides outside the gene matches: 13. CDR3 length: 15 residues. For the CDR3, the DNA is TGTGCCACCACAACTTCTAGCGGGAGGGCGGTCGAGCAGTACTTC. Residues: CATTTSSGRAVEQYF.

Only a few counts were recorded for this clonotype. The rearrangement uses TRBV5-6 and TRBJ2-4; D is unclear. There are 14 residues in the CDR3. The germline CDR1 and CDR2 sequences are SGHDT and YYEEEE. The V end lost 2 bases, the J end lost 1 base, and 7 bases lay between the germline ends. The CDR3 DNA reads as TGTGCCAGCAGCTTTCAAGGGGCCAAAAACATTCAGTACTTC. Protein product: CASSFQGAKNIQYF.

The chain employs TRBV5-5 and TRBJ1-5; no definite D call. Germline V gene data show CDR1 as SGHKS and CDR2 as YYEKEE (reference sequence). The CDR3 consists of 17 residues. Trimming stripped 1 base from V and 0 bases from J, with 14 bases between. CDR3 in DNA: TGTGCCAGCAGCTTGCAGGCACTTACTTATAGCAATCAGCCCCAGCATTTT. This gives the protein CASSLQALTYSNQPQHF.

The chain uses TRBV11-2 and TRBJ2-4; tentatively, D is TRBD2 (6 bases). Germline V gene data show CDR1 as SGHAT and CDR2 as FQNNGV. CDR3 length: 15 residues. Trimming left V 5 bases short and J 7 bases short, with 18 bases between. The CDR3 here is CASSPRRLVGNIQYF. Here the CDR3 DNA reads TGTGCCAGCAGCCCCCGACGACTAGTTGGGAACATTCAGTACTTC. Complete variable domain (other parts from reference TRBV11-2 and TRBJ2-4): EAGVAQSPRYKIIEKRQSVAFWCNPISGHATLYWYQQILGQGPKLLIQFQNNGVVDDSQLPKDRFSAERLKGVDSTLKIQPAKLEDSAVYLCASSPRRLVGNIQYFGAGTRLSVL.

This clonotype was observed a handful of times. V gene TRBV5-1 combines with J gene TRBJ2-7, with D perhaps matching TRBD1 (6 bases). This CDR3 spans 14 amino acids. Per germline, CDR1 SGHRS and CDR2 YFSETQ. Between the trimmed V and J ends, which lost 3 bases and 2 bases, there was a span of 12 bases. CDR3 protein: CASSSHRETYEQYF. CDR3 DNA sequence: TGCGCCAGCAGCTCCCACAGGGAGACCTACGAGCAGTACTTC.

This clonotype was detected a few times. The V and J genes are TRBV27 and TRBJ2-1; 10 bases fit TRBD2. Trimming took 3 bases from V and 8 from J; bases not matched to a gene: 7. Per the germline V gene, CDR1 is MNHEY and CDR2 is SMNVEV (reference sequence). The CDR3 runs to 15 residues. The CDR3 nucleotides are TGTGCCAGCAGTTTGACTAGCGGGCATGCGGATGAGCAGTTCTTC. It codes for CASSLTSGHADEQFF.

The chain employs TRBV12-3 or TRBV12-4 and TRBJ2-6; D gene uncertain. Between the trimmed V and J ends, which lost 6 bases and 4 bases, there was a span of 16 bases. This CDR3 is 16 amino acids long. The CDR3 reads CASRDRIPLGANVLTF. CDR3 bases: TGTGCCAGCAGGGACCGCATTCCCCTAGGGGCCAACGTCCTGACTTTC.

This clonotype appeared a few times. The rearrangement joins TRBV7-2 to TRBJ2-1; 9 nucleotides line up with TRBD2. Looked up from germline, CDR1 is SGHTA and CDR2 is FQGNSA. Losses at the gene ends were 0 bases for V and 4 bases for J; bases not matched to a gene: 1. This CDR3 has 15 residues. The CDR3 bases are TGTGCCAGCAGCTTAGCGGCGGGAGGGTACAATGAGCAGTTCTTC. This sequence encodes CASSLAAGGYNEQFF.

This clonotype was seen a handful of times. The V and J genes are TRBV10-3 and TRBJ2-1, with D possibly matching TRBD1 (5 bases). The CDR3 extends over 14 amino acids. Deletions cut 7 bases from V and 4 bases from J, with 14 bases between. Germline CDR1 and CDR2: ENHRY and SYGVKD. CDR3 loop: CAIKDIAFYNEQFF. The CDR3 region has the DNA TGTGCCATCAAGGACATCGCTTTTTACAATGAGCAGTTCTTC.

The chain has TRBV9 and TRBJ2-3; 7 bases match TRBD1. This CDR3 comprises 15 residues. Trimming took 5 bases from V and 5 from J; bases not matched to a gene: 11. CDR1 and CDR2 (germline): SGDLS, YYNGEE. CDR3 amino acids: CASSRGGQGLDTQYF. The CDR3 DNA follows: TGTGCCAGCAGTCGAGGGGGCCAGGGGTTAGATACGCAGTATTTT.

This clonotype has a count of ten or more. The rearrangement links TRBV6-1 to TRBJ2-3; D perhaps matches TRBD1 (6 bases). Germline values: CDR1 MNHNS, CDR2 SASEGT. This CDR3 is 15 amino acids long. Trimming shortened V by 5 bases and J by 4 bases, and 16 bases separated the two germline ends. The CDR3 is CASSPRNRAPDTQYF. CDR3 sequence (DNA): TGTGCCAGCAGTCCCCGAAACAGGGCTCCAGATACGCAGTATTTT.

This clonotype has just a few counts. The gene calls are TRBV12-3 or TRBV12-4 and TRBJ1-3, with D maybe TRBD1 (5 bases). Deletions cut 1 base from V and 0 bases from J, with 7 bases between. This CDR3 comprises 15 residues. This CDR3 is CASSLGQISGNTIYF. For the CDR3, the DNA is TGTGCCAGCAGTTTAGGACAGATCTCTGGAAACACCATATATTTT.

This clonotype has ten or more counts. V and J are TRBV5-1 and TRBJ2-1; D remains unclear. Trimming took off 0 bases at V and 6 bases at J, with 7 bases between the two ends. This CDR3 spans 13 amino acids. CDR1 SGHRS and CDR2 YFSETQ come from the germline V gene. The CDR3 spells CASSLGAFNEQFF. The CDR3 coding sequence is TGCGCCAGCAGCTTGGGGGCGTTCAATGAGCAGTTCTTC.

This clonotype was seen a few times. The rearrangement uses TRBV24-1 and TRBJ2-1, with no clear D. The CDR3 has 14 residues. V lost 5 bases and J 7 bases, leaving 14 bases between the germline ends. The germline V gene has CDR1 KGHDR and CDR2 SFDVKD. This CDR3 is CATSGTVPFNEQFF. The CDR3 DNA is TGTGCCACCAGTGGAACCGTTCCTTTTAATGAGCAGTTCTTC.

In its sample, this clonotype was seen a few times. The chain combines TRBV3-1 with TRBJ1-2, with TRBD1 matching 7 bases. This CDR3 contains 13 residues. From germline, CDR1 is LGHDT and CDR2 YNNKEL (reference sequence). V was clipped by 2 bases and J by 4 bases; unmatched bases: 1. DNA of the CDR3: TGTGCCAGCAGCCAACCAGGGGGCTATGGCTACACCTTC. Translation: CASSQPGGYGYTF.

With regard to this clonotype: A much larger clone sits a single nucleotide away, making a read error possible. The chain uses TRBV5-1 and TRBJ1-1; maybe TRBD1 (6 bases). The V gene's germline CDR1 is SGHRS and CDR2 YFSETQ. CDR3 length: 14 residues. Trimming cost V 2 bases and J 0 bases, with 8 bases left between them. CDR3 region: CASSFGGVNTEAFF. For the CDR3, the DNA is TGCGCCAGCAGCTTCGGGGGCGTGAACACTGAAGCTTTCTTT.

V and J are TRBV2 and TRBJ1-4, with a weak D call TRBD1 (6 bases). The germline CDR1 and CDR2 sequences are SNHLY and FYNNEI. V dropped 6 bases and J dropped 0 bases, with 8 bases sitting between them. The CDR3 is made up of 14 amino acids. CDR3 sequence reads: CASRDRPTNEKLFF. CDR3 nucleotides: TGTGCCAGCAGGGACAGACCAACTAATGAAAAACTGTTTTTT. Full variable domain (remainder filled in from reference TRBV2 and TRBJ1-4): EPEVTQTPSHQVTQMGQEVILRCVPISNHLYFYWYRQILGQKVEFLVSFYNNEISEKSEIFDDQFSVERPDGSNFTLKIRSTKLEDSAMYFCASRDRPTNEKLFFGSGTQLSVL.

The V and J genes are TRBV9 and TRBJ1-3; D uncertain. V lost 0 bases and J lost 2, with 6 bases in between. The CDR3 is 14 amino acids. The germline V gene encodes CDR1 SGDLS and CDR2 YYNGEE. CDR3 sequence (DNA): TGTGCCAGCAGCGTAGAAGCCACTGGAAACACCATATATTTT. It encodes CASSVEATGNTIYF.

This clonotype has only a few counts. The J gene is TRBJ2-1, the V gene TRBV2, with 8 bases fitting TRBD1. The CDR3 spans 15 residues. The trim removed 6 bases at V and 0 bases at J, leaving 4 bases unmatched. Germline CDR1 is SNHLY and CDR2 is FYNNEI. The CDR3 protein is CASSAGTGSYNEQFF. The CDR3 DNA reads as TGTGCCAGCAGCGCCGGGACAGGCTCCTACAATGAGCAGTTCTTC.